This TCR beta chain was sequenced for a study of regulatory T cells in long-lasting Graves disease. Study findings and constraints: Sample size was small, which may have lowered accuracy. Newly diagnosed Graves' patients had higher TCR diversity than persistent ones.

The CDR3 has 17 residues. Germline CDR1 is SGHKS and CDR2 is YYEKEE (reference sequence). V was clipped by 0 bases and J by 2 bases; unmatched bases: 2. Time point here: newly diagnosed GD, antithyroid drugs for less than 3 months. PBMCs were the source of the RNA used for TCR sequencing. Arm-PCR of CDR3 regions with iRepertoire HTBI primers generated TCR beta libraries. TCRdb re-derived calls from the multiplex PCR reads in MiXCR, one entry per CDR3 protein. Of a few hundred thousand distinct CDR3 sequences in the sample, 20% to 25% were seen once. A word on this clonotype: Its specificity is not known.

The TCR comes from a female donor with Graves disease. The chain recombines TRBV5-5 with TRBJ1-4, with 12 bases that match TRBD1. Source: peripheral blood mononuclear cells (PBMCs), taken at new diagnosis, from a patient treated with antithyroid drugs. This CDR3 is CASSLAGQGATNEKLFF. CDR3 in DNA: TGTGCCAGCAGCTTGGCGGGACAGGGGGCTACTAATGAAAAACTGTTTTTT.